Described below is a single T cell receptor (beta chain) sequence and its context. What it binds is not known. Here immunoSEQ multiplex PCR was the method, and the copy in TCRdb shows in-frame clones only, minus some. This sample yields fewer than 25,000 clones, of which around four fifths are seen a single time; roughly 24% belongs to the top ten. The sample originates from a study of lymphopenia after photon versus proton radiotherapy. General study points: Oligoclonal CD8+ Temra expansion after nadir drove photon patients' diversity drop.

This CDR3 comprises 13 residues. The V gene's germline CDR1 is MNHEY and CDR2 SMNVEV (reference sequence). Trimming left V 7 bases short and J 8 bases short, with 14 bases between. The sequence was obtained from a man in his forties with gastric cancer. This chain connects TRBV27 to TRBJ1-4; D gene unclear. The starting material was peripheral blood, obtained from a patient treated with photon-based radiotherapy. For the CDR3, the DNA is TGTGCCAGCAACCGAAACGGGGAGGAAAAACTGTTTTTT. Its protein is CASNRNGEEKLFF.